This T cell receptor (beta chain) was observed in a study of T cells in Graves' hyperthyroidism and ophthalmopathy. Findings of the study overall: Appearing also in blood were most of the thyroid clonotypes expanded above 0.001. Ophthalmopathy onset followed model prediction by a median approximately six months.

This clonotype appeared a few times. The antigen is not known. The germline V gene has CDR1 MNHEY and CDR2 SVGEGT. V lost 10 bases and J lost 4; bases outside the gene matches: 12. The CDR3 sequence is 15 residues long. TCR beta CDR3 regions were amplified from RNA. In the first-round RT-PCR of the TCR CDR3, the HTBI primer set was used. One entry per CDR3 protein, called by TCRdb with MiXCR from the multiplex PCR reads. The sample records about half a million distinct CDR3 sequences, less than 25% being singletons. Hyperthyroidism in the patients, aged 18 to 65, was newly diagnosed and under 2 months in duration. PBMCs were obtained from over 8.5 ml fresh peripheral blood.

Material: blood. V and J are TRBV6-2 or TRBV6-3 and TRBJ1-3; 8 positions match TRBD1. This TCR came from a man between 18 and 29 years old with Graves' hyperthyroidism. The CDR3, as DNA: TGTGCCACCATCCGCGGGCAGGGGGCCGGAAACACCATATATTTT. It encodes CATIRGQGAGNTIYF.